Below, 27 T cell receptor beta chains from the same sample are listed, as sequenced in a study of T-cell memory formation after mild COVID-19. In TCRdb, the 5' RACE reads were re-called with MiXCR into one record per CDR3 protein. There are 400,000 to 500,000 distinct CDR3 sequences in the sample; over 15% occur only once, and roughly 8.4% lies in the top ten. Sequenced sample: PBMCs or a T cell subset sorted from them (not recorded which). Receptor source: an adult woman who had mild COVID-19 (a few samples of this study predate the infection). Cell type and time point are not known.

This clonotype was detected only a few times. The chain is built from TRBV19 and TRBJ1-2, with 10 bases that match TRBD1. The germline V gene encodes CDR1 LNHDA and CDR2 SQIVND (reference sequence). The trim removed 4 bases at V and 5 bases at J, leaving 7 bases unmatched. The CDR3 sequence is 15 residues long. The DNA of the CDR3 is TGTGCCAGTAGTACCGCCGCGGGACAGGGGTATGGCTACACCTTC. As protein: CASSTAAGQGYGYTF. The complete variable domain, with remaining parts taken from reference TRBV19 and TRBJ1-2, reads DGGITQSPKYLFRKEGQNVTLSCEQNLNHDAMYWYRQDPGQGLRLIYYSQIVNDFQKGDIAEGYSVSREKKESFPLTVTSAQKNPTAFYLCASSTAAGQGYGYTFGSGTRLTVV.

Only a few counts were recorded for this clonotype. The CDR3 protein is CASSPEGSVPHEQYF. The CDR3 DNA follows: TGTGCCAGCAGCCCCGAGGGTAGCGTTCCCCACGAGCAGTACTTC. The rearrangement joins TRBV7-6 to TRBJ2-7; a possible D gene is TRBD2 (5 bases). Trimming took off 5 bases at V and 5 bases at J, with 19 bases between the two ends. Per the germline V gene, CDR1 is SGHVS and CDR2 is FNYEAQ. The CDR3 extends over 15 amino acids.

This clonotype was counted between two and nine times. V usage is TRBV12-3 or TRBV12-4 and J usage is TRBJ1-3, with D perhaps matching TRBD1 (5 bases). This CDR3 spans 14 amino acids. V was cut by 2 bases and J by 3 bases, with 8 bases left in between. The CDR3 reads CASSLLGDGNTIYF. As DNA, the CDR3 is TGTGCCAGCAGTTTATTAGGGGATGGAAACACCATATATTTT.

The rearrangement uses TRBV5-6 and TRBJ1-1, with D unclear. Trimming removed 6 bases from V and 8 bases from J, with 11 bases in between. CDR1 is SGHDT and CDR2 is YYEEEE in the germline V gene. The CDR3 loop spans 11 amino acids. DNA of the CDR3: TGTGCCAGCATCGCCCGCGGAGAAGCTTTCTTT. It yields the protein CASIARGEAFF.

In DNA form, the CDR3 reads TGTGCCTTGGGGACTAGCGTAAAAGAGCAGTTCTTC. It specifies CALGTSVKEQFF. The chain combines TRBV10-3 with TRBJ2-1, with 10 bases lining up with TRBD2. CDR1 is ENHRY and CDR2 is SYGVKD in the germline V gene. J was trimmed by 10 bases and V by 11 bases; bases with no gene match: 8. The CDR3 extends over 12 amino acids.

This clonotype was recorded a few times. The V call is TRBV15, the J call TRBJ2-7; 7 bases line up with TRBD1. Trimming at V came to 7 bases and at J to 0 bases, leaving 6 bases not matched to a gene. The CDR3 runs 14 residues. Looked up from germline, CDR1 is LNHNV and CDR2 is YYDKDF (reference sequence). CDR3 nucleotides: TGTGCCACCACAACAGGGGCGAACTCCTACGAGCAGTACTTC. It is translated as CATTTGANSYEQYF.

The CDR3 loop reads CASSQTGTDRAEGNTIYF. CDR3 DNA sequence: TGCGCCAGCAGCCAGACTGGGACCGACAGGGCGGAGGGAAACACCATATATTTT. V is TRBV4-1 and J is TRBJ1-3; 7 nucleotides line up with TRBD1. V lost 3 bases, J lost 4 bases, and 15 bases stayed unmatched. The CDR3 sequence is 18 residues long. Germline V gene sequence: CDR1 MGHRA, CDR2 YSYEKL.

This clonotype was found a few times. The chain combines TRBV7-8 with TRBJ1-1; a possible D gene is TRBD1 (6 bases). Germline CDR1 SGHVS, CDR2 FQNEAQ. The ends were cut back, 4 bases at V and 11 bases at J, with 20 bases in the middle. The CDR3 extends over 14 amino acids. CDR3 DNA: TGTGCCAGCAGCTCACCGGGACAATCGCGATGGGCTTTCTTT. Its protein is CASSSPGQSRWAFF.

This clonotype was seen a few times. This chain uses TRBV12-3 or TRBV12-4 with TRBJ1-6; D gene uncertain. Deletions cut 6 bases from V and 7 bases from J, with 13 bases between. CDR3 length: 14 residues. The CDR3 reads CASSPGWENSPLHF. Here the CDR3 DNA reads TGTGCCAGCAGCCCGGGATGGGAAAATTCACCCCTCCACTTT.

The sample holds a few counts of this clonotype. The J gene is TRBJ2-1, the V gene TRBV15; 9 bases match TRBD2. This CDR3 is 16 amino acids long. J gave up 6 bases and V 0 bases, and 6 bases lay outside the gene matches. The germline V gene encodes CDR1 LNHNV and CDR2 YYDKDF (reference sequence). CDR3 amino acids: CATSREKREVGNEQFF. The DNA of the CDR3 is TGTGCCACCAGCAGAGAAAAGCGGGAGGTTGGCAATGAGCAGTTCTTC.

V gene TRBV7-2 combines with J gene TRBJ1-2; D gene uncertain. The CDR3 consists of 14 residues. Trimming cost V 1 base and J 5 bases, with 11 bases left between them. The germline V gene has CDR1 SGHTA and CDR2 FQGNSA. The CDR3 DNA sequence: TGTGCCAGCAGCTTAGTCGTCCAAGCGTATGGCTACACCTTC. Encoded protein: CASSLVVQAYGYTF. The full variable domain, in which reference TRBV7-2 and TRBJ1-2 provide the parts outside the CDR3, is GAGVSQSPSNKVTEKGKDVELRCDPISGHTALYWYRQSLGQGLEFLIYFQGNSAPDKSGLPSDRFSAERTGGSVSTLTIQRTQQEDSAVYLCASSLVVQAYGYTFGSGTRLTVV.

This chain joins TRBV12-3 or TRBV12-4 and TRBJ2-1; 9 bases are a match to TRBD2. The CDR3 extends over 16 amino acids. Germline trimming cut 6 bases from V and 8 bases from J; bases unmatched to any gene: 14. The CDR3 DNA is TGTGCCAGCAGCCGCGGGGTAGCGGGAGTAGTTCATGAGCAGTTCTTC. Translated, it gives CASSRGVAGVVHEQFF.

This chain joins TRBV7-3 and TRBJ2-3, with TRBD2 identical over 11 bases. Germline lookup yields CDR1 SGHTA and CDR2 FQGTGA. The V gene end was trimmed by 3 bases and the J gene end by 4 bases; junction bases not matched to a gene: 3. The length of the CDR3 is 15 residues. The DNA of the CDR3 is TGTGCCAGCAGCTTGACTAGCGGGGTCCCAGATACGCAGTATTTT. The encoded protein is CASSLTSGVPDTQYF.

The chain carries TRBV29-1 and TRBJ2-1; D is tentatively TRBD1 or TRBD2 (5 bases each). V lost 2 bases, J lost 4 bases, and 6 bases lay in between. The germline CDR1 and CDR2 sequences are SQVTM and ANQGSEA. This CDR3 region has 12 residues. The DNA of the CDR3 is TGCAGCGTTGAATGGGGGTACAATGAGCAGTTCTTC. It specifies CSVEWGYNEQFF.

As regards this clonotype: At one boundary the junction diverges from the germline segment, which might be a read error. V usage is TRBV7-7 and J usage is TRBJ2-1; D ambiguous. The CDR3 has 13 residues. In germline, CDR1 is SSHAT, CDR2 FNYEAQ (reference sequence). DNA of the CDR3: TGTGCTAGCAGCCGAATACCATGGGATGAGCAGTTCTTC. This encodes CASSRIPWDEQFF.

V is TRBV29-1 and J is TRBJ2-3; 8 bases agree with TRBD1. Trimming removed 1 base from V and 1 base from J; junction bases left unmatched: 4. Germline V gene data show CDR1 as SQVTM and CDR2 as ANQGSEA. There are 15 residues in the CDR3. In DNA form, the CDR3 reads TGCAGCGTTGAAGCAGGGGGCGCGGGCACAGATACGCAGTATTTT. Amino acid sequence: CSVEAGGAGTDTQYF.

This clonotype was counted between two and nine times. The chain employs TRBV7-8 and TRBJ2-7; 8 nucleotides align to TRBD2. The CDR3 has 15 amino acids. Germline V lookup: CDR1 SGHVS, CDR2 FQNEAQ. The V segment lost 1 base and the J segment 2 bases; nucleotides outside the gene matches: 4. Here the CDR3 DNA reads TGTGCCAGCAGCTTAGTCCTGGGACTAGCCTACGAGCAGTACTTC. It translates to CASSLVLGLAYEQYF.

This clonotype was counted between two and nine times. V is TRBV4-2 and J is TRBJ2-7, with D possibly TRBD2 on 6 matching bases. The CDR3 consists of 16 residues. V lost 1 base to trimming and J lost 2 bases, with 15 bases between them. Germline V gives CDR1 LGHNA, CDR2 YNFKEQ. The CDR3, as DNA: TGTGCCAGCAGCCAAGGAACTCGGACTACCACCTACGAGCAGTACTTC. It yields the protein CASSQGTRTTTYEQYF.

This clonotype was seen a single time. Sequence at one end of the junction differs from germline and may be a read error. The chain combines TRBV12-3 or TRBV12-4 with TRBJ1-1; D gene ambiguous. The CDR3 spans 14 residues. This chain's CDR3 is CASSYGEVSTEALF. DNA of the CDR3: TGTGCCAGCAGTTATGGGGAAGTAAGCACTGAAGCTTTATTT.

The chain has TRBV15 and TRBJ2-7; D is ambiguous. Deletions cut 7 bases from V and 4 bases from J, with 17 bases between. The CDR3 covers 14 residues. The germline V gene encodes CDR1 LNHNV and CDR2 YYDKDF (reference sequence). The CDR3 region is CATNNGQLGYEQYF. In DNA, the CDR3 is TGTGCCACCAACAACGGGCAGTTAGGGTACGAGCAGTACTTC.

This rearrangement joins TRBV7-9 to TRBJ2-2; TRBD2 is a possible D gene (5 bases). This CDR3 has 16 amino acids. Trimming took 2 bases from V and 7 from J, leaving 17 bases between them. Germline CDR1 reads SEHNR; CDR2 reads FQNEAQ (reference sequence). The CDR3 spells CASSLWTGIDIGELFF. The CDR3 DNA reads TGTGCCAGCAGCTTATGGACGGGGATTGATATCGGGGAGCTGTTTTTT.

CDR3 amino acids: CASSLRGGQIEQYF. The CDR3 coding sequence is TGTGCCAGCAGTTTAAGGGGAGGCCAGATCGAGCAGTACTTC. This rearrangement joins TRBV28 to TRBJ2-7, with D perhaps TRBD2 (6 bases). CDR3 length equals 14 residues. V was pared by 2 bases and J by 6 bases, with 14 bases between. Per germline, CDR1 MDHEN and CDR2 SYDVKM.

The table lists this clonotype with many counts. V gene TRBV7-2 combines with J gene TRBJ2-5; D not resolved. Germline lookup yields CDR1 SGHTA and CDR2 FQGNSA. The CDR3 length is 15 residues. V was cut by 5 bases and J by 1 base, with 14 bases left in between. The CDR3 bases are TGTGCCAGCAGCCGCCTACCATTACCCCAAGAGACCCAGTACTTC. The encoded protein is CASSRLPLPQETQYF.

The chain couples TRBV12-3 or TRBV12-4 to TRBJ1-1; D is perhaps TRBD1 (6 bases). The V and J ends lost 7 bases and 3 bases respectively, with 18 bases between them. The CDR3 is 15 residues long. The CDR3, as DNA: TGTGCCAGCATTACACGAGGGGGTTCCGACACTGAAGCTTTCTTT. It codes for CASITRGGSDTEAFF.

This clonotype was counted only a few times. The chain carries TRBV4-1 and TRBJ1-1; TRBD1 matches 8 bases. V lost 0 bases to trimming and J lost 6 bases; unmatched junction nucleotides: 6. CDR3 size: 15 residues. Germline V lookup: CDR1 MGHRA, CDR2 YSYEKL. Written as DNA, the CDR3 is TGCGCCAGCAGCCAAGACGCAGGGGGCGGTTCTGAAGCTTTCTTT. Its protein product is CASSQDAGGGSEAFF.

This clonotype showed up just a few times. The CDR3 coding sequence is TGCGCCAGCAGCTTGGTCCAGCGTGTAAACGCTGAAGCTTTCTTT. This gives the protein CASSLVQRVNAEAFF. The chain joins TRBV5-1 to TRBJ1-1; D gene uncertain. V was cut by 0 bases and J by 6 bases, with 15 bases left in between. This CDR3 is built from 15 residues. Germline loops: CDR1 SGHRS, CDR2 YFSETQ.

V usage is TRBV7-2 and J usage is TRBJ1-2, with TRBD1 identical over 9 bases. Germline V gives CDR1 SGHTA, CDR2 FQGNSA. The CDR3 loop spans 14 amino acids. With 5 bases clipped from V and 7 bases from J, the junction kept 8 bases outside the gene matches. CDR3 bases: TGTGCCAGCAGCCCAAACACAGGGGGCTTTGGCTACACCTTC. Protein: CASSPNTGGFGYTF.